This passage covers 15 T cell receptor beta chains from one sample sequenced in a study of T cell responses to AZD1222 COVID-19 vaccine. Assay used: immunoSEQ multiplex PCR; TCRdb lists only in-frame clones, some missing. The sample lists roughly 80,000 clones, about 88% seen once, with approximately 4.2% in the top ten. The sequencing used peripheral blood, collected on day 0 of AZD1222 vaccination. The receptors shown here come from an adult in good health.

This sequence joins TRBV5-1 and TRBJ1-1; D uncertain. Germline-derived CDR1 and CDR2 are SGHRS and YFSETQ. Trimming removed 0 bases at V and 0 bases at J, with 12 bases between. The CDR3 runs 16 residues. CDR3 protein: CASSLDPRSLNTEAFF. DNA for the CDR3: TGCGCCAGCAGCTTGGATCCCCGTTCCTTGAACACTGAAGCTTTCTTT.

DNA of the CDR3: TGTGCCAGTATCCGGGACGATAACACCTACGAGCAGTACTTC. Residues: CASIRDDNTYEQYF. V gene TRBV6-1 combines with J gene TRBJ2-7; either TRBD1 or TRBD2 may supply D (5 bases each). Trimming took off 9 bases at V and 2 bases at J, with 17 bases between the two ends. This CDR3 region has 14 residues. CDR1 and CDR2 from the germline V gene are MNHNS and SASEGT.

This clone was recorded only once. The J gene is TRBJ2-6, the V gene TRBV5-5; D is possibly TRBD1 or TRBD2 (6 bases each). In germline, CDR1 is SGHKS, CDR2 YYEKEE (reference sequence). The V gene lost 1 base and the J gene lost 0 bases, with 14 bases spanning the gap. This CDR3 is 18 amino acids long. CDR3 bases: TGTGCCAGCAGCTTGACGGGGGCCCAGTACTCTGGGGCCAACGTCCTGACTTTC. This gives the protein CASSLTGAQYSGANVLTF. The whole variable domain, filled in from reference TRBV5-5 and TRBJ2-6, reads DAGVTQSPTHLIKTRGQQVTLRCSPISGHKSVSWYQQVLGQGPQFIFQYYEKEERGRGNFPDRFSARQFPNYSSELNVNALLLGDSALYLCASSLTGAQYSGANVLTFGAGSRLTVL.

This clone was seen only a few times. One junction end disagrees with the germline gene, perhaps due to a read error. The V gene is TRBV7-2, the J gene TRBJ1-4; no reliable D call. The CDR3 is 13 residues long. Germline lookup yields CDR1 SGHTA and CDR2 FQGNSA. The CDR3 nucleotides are TGTGCCAGCACCTTAGGGATTCGGGAAAAACTGTTTTTT. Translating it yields CASTLGIREKLFF. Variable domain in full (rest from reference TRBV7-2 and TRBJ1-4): GAGVSQSPSNKVTEKGKDVELRCDPISGHTALYWYRQSLGQGLEFLIYFQGNSAPDKSGLPSDRFSAERTGGSVSTLTIQRTQQEDSAVYLCASTLGIREKLFFGSGTQLSVL.

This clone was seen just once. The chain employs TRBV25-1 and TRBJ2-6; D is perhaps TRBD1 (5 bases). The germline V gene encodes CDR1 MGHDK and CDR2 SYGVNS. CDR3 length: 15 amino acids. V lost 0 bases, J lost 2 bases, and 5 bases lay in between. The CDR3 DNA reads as TGTGCCAGCAGTGAATACAGGGCTGGGGCCAACGTCCTGACTTTC. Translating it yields CASSEYRAGANVLTF.

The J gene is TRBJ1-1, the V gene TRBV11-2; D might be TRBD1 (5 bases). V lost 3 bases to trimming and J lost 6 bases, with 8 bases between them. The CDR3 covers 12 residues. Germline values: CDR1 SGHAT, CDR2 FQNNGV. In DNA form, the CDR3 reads TGTGCCAGCAGCTTGTTGGGGGCTGAAGCTTTCTTT. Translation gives CASSLLGAEAFF. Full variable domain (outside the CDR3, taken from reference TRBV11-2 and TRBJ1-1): EAGVAQSPRYKIIEKRQSVAFWCNPISGHATLYWYQQILGQGPKLLIQFQNNGVVDDSQLPKDRFSAERLKGVDSTLKIQPAKLEDSAVYLCASSLLGAEAFFGQGTRLTVV.

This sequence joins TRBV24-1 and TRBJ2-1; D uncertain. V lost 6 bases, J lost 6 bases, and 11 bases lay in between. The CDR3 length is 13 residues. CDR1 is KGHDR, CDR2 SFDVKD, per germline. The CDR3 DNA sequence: TGTGCCACCAGTAGCGTATACGGCAATGAGCAGTTCTTC. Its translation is CATSSVYGNEQFF.

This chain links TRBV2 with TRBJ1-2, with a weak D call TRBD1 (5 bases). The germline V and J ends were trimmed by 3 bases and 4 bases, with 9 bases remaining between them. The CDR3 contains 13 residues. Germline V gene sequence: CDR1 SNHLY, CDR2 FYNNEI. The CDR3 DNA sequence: TGTGCCAGCAGTGATGACAGCCTCTATGGCTACACCTTC. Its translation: CASSDDSLYGYTF.

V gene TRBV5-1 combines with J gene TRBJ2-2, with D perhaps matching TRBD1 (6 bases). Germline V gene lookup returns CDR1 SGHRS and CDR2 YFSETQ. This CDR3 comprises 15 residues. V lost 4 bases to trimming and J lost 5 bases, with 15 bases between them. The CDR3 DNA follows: TGCGCCAGCAGCACCCTCGCAGGGGTTACCGGGGAGCTGTTTTTT. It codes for CASSTLAGVTGELFF.

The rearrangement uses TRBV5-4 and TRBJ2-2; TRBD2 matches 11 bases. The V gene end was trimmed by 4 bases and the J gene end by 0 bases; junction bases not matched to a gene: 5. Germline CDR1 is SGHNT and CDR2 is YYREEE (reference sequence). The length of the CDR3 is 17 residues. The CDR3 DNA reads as TGTGCCAGCAGCCCCCAACTAGCGGGGGCGAACACCGGGGAGCTGTTTTTT. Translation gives CASSPQLAGANTGELFF.

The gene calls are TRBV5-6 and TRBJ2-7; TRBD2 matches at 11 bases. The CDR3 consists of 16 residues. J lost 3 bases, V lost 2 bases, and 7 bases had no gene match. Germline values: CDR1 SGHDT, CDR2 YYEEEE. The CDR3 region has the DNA TGTGCCAGCAGCTTTGGACTAGCGGGTTTCTTCTACGAGCAGTACTTC. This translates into CASSFGLAGFFYEQYF.

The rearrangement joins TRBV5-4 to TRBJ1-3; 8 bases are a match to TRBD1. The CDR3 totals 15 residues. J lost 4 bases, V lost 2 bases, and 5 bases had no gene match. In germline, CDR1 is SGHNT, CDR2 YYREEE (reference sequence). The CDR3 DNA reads TGTGCCAGCAGCTTCCAGGGGGCAGGGGGAAACACCATATATTTT. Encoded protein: CASSFQGAGGNTIYF. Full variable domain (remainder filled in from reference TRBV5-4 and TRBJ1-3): ETGVTQSPTHLIKTRGQQVTLRCSSQSGHNTVSWYQQALGQGPQFIFQYYREEENGRGNFPPRFSGLQFPNYSSELNVNALELDDSALYLCASSFQGAGGNTIYFGEGSWLTVV.

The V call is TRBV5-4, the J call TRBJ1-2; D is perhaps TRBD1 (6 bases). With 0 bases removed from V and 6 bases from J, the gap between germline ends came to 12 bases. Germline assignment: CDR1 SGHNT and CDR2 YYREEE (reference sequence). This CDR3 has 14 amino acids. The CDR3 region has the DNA TGTGCCAGCAGCTTGGATGGTCAGGGGAATGGCTACACCTTC. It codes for CASSLDGQGNGYTF.

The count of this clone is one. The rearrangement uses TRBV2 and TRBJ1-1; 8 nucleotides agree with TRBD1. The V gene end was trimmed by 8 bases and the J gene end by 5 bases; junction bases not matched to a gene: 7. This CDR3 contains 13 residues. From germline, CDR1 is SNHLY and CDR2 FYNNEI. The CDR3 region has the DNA TGTGCCAGCTGCGACAGGGGACATACTGAAGCTTTCTTT. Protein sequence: CASCDRGHTEAFF.

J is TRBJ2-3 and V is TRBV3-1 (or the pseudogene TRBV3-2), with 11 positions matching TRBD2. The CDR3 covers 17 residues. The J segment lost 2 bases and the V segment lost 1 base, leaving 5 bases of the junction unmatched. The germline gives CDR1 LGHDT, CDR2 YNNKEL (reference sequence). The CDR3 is CASSQAGLAENTDTQYF. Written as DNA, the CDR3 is TGTGCCAGCAGCCAAGCGGGACTAGCGGAGAACACAGATACGCAGTATTTT.